This entry lists 23 T cell receptor beta chains sequenced from one sample in a study of T cell responses to AZD1222 COVID-19 vaccine. Sequenced by immunoSEQ multiplex PCR; TCRdb stores in-frame clones only, minus some. The table records some 190,000 clones, roughly 88% of them present only once. The input for sequencing was peripheral blood, taken on day 0 of AZD1222 vaccination. These TCRs come from an adult in good health.

The chain uses TRBV10-2 and TRBJ2-3; no firm D call. The CDR3 runs to 14 residues. Trimming took 6 bases from V and 4 from J, leaving 14 bases between them. CDR1 WSHSY and CDR2 SAAADI come from the germline V gene. This CDR3 reads CASSVNRPADTQYF. The CDR3 DNA follows: TGCGCCAGCAGCGTGAATAGACCCGCAGATACGCAGTATTTT.

The chain carries TRBV5-1 and TRBJ1-4; D might be TRBD1 (6 bases). V was clipped by 1 base and J by 3 bases, with 7 bases between them. Germline-derived CDR1 and CDR2 are SGHRS and YFSETQ. This CDR3 has 14 amino acids. The CDR3 bases are TGCGCCAGCAGCTTGTACAGGGCTAATGAAAAACTGTTTTTT. Translating gives CASSLYRANEKLFF. The full variable domain, its missing parts supplied by reference TRBV5-1 and TRBJ1-4, is KAGVTQTPRYLIKTRGQQVTLSCSPISGHRSVSWYQQTPGQGLQFLFEYFSETQRNKGNFPGRFSGRQFSNSRSEMNVSTLELGDSALYLCASSLYRANEKLFFGSGTQLSVL.

The chain combines TRBV3-1 (or the pseudogene TRBV3-2) with TRBJ1-6; no clear D gene. Germline CDR1 is LGHDT and CDR2 is YNNKEL (reference sequence). The CDR3 spans 14 residues. The V and J ends lost 5 bases and 9 bases respectively, with 14 bases between them. The CDR3 DNA follows: TGTGCCAGCAGCTTCGGGTCTCCTAGTTCACCCCTCCACTTT. Residues: CASSFGSPSSPLHF.

Worth noting for this clone: Other DNA sequences in the sample encode the same CDR3. The chain links TRBV6-5 to TRBJ2-5; TRBD1 matches at 7 bases. From germline, CDR1 is MNHEY and CDR2 SVGAGI. The V gene end was trimmed by 2 bases and the J gene end by 1 base; junction bases not matched to a gene: 1. CDR3 length: 14 residues. This chain's CDR3 is CASSYDRAQETQYF. CDR3 DNA sequence: TGTGCCAGCAGTTACGACAGGGCCCAAGAGACCCAGTACTTC.

The chain couples TRBV4-1 to TRBJ2-2, with 7 bases identical to TRBD2. The germline CDR1 and CDR2 sequences are MGHRA and YSYEKL. The V gene end was trimmed by 0 bases and the J gene end by 6 bases; junction bases not matched to a gene: 7. The CDR3 has 16 residues. CDR3 residues: CASSQDTGTIAGELFF. In DNA, the CDR3 is TGCGCCAGCAGCCAAGATACCGGGACTATTGCCGGGGAGCTGTTTTTT.

The rearrangement links TRBV7-2 to TRBJ2-3, with D unresolved. Germline CDR1 is SGHTA and CDR2 is FQGNSA. The ends were cut back, 1 base at V and 1 base at J, with 9 bases in the middle. The CDR3 is 15 amino acids. The CDR3 region has the DNA TGTGCCAGCAGCTTAGACTATCGGGGCACAGATACGCAGTATTTT. This gives the protein CASSLDYRGTDTQYF.

V usage is TRBV29-1 and J usage is TRBJ2-2, with TRBD2 matching over 7 bases. The CDR3 is 14 amino acids. Germline CDR1 SQVTM, CDR2 ANQGSEA. The V gene end was trimmed by 5 bases and the J gene end by 1 base; junction bases not matched to a gene: 4. This CDR3 reads CSVSGGVNTGELFF. The DNA of the CDR3 is TGCAGCGTTTCGGGGGGAGTGAACACCGGGGAGCTGTTTTTT.

The V and J genes are TRBV7-2 and TRBJ2-5; the D gene is possibly TRBD2 (6 bases). Per germline, CDR1 SGHTA and CDR2 FQGNSA. CDR3 length: 14 residues. V was pared by 5 bases and J by 2 bases, with 12 bases between. CDR3 sequence reads: CASSPGTHQETQYF. The CDR3 DNA reads TGTGCCAGCAGCCCAGGGACTCATCAAGAGACCCAGTACTTC. Full variable domain (missing parts from reference TRBV7-2 and TRBJ2-5): GAGVSQSPSNKVTEKGKDVELRCDPISGHTALYWYRQSLGQGLEFLIYFQGNSAPDKSGLPSDRFSAERTGGSVSTLTIQRTQQEDSAVYLCASSPGTHQETQYFGPGTRLLVL.

The rearrangement joins TRBV7-9 to TRBJ1-4; a weak D match, TRBD1 (6 bases). V was clipped by 4 bases and J by 6 bases, with 12 bases between them. This CDR3 is built from 14 residues. Germline V gene data show CDR1 as SEHNR and CDR2 as FQNEAQ (reference sequence). For the CDR3, the DNA is TGTGCCAGCAGCTCCTCTGGGGGCGATGAAAAACTGTTTTTT. Translated: CASSSSGGDEKLFF. Supplemented by reference TRBV7-9 and TRBJ1-4, the full variable domain reads DTGVSQNPRHKITKRGQNVTFRCDPISEHNRLYWYRQTLGQGPEFLTYFQNEAQLEKSRLLSDRFSAERPKGSFSTLEIQRTEQGDSAMYLCASSSSGGDEKLFFGSGTQLSVL.

V and J are TRBV6-5 and TRBJ2-7, with 8 positions matching TRBD2. Looked up from germline, CDR1 is MNHEY and CDR2 is SVGAGI. The CDR3 length is 15 residues. Unmatched junction bases numbered 6, after V lost 5 bases and J lost 0 bases. The chain's CDR3 is CASSRGGISSYEQYF. The CDR3 nucleotides are TGTGCCAGCAGTCGGGGGGGCATAAGCTCCTACGAGCAGTACTTC.

V is TRBV7-8 and J is TRBJ2-7; D unresolved. Trimming stripped 1 base from V and 3 bases from J, with 10 bases between. In germline, CDR1 is SGHVS, CDR2 FQNEAQ. CDR3 size: 14 residues. CDR3 amino acids: CASSLGAGFYEQYF. The CDR3 bases are TGTGCCAGCAGCTTAGGGGCCGGCTTCTACGAGCAGTACTTC.

J is TRBJ1-1 and V is TRBV10-1; 7 positions agree with TRBD1. This CDR3 is built from 17 residues. The V gene's germline CDR1 is WNHNN and CDR2 SYGVQD (reference sequence). V shed 8 bases and J 2 bases; nucleotides not matched to a gene: 17. The DNA of the CDR3 is TGCGCCAGCCCCGAGGGGGCAGGGTGTGGGGGCAACACTGAAGCTTTCTTT. Its protein product is CASPEGAGCGGNTEAFF.

The chain recombines TRBV6-5 with TRBJ1-2; D not resolved. Trimming removed 5 bases from V and 2 bases from J, with 15 bases in between. The CDR3 loop spans 15 amino acids. Germline V gene sequence: CDR1 MNHEY, CDR2 SVGAGI. The CDR3 coding sequence is TGTGCCAGCAGTCCCCCCGGGAGAAAGAACTATGGCTACACCTTC. Residues: CASSPPGRKNYGYTF.

This chain links TRBV7-9 with TRBJ2-1; 8 bases are a match to TRBD1. The V gene end was trimmed by 0 bases and the J gene end by 8 bases; junction bases not matched to a gene: 6. The CDR3 totals 15 residues. CDR1 is SEHNR and CDR2 is FQNEAQ in the germline V gene (reference sequence). The DNA for the CDR3 is TGTGCCAGCAGCTTAGCCCGGACAGGGACCGATGAGCAGTTCTTC. Residues: CASSLARTGTDEQFF.

This chain joins TRBV7-2 and TRBJ2-7, with 10 bases aligning to TRBD1. V lost 5 bases to trimming and J lost 4 bases; unmatched junction nucleotides: 5. CDR3 size: 14 residues. Germline lookup yields CDR1 SGHTA and CDR2 FQGNSA. CDR3 nucleotide sequence: TGTGCCAGCAGCCCAGACAGGGGGCCGTACGAGCAGTACTTC. It translates to CASSPDRGPYEQYF.

The chain is built from TRBV6-1 and TRBJ1-3, with TRBD1 as a possible D gene (5 bases). The CDR3 has 18 residues. Per the germline V gene, CDR1 is MNHNS and CDR2 is SASEGT. The V end lost 4 bases, the J end lost 0 bases, and 19 bases lay between the germline ends. The CDR3 here is CASSANRGTRRSGNTIYF. CDR3 DNA: TGTGCCAGCAGTGCCAACCGGGGCACCAGGCGCTCTGGAAACACCATATATTTT.

V is TRBV9 and J is TRBJ2-2; the match to TRBD2 covers 8 bases. The CDR3 spans 17 residues. Germline assignment: CDR1 SGDLS and CDR2 YYNGEE. V dropped 0 bases and J dropped 7; count of bases not matched to a gene: 11. CDR3 sequence: CASSVADGGAFGGELFF. The DNA for the CDR3 is TGTGCCAGCAGCGTAGCGGACGGGGGGGCCTTTGGCGGGGAGCTGTTTTTT.

The chain recombines TRBV19 with TRBJ2-5, with D possibly TRBD2 on 6 matching bases. Trimming shortened V by 9 bases and J by 6 bases, and 23 bases separated the two germline ends. The germline V gene has CDR1 LNHDA and CDR2 SQIVND (reference sequence). CDR3 size: 15 residues. CDR3 region: CASKKEGRRGKTQYF. DNA of the CDR3: TGTGCCAGCAAGAAGGAAGGGCGGAGGGGAAAGACCCAGTACTTC.

V gene TRBV19 combines with J gene TRBJ1-3; D call uncertain. This CDR3 has 15 amino acids. In germline, CDR1 is LNHDA, CDR2 SQIVND (reference sequence). The V gene lost 0 bases and the J gene lost 0 bases, with 6 bases spanning the gap. CDR3 nucleotide sequence: TGTGCCAGTAGTATAGAGGGGAGCTCTGGAAACACCATATATTTT. Its translation: CASSIEGSSGNTIYF.

This sequence joins TRBV27 and TRBJ2-7; perhaps TRBD2 as D (5 bases). The CDR3 totals 13 residues. CDR1 and CDR2 (germline): MNHEY, SMNVEV (reference sequence). Trimming removed 5 bases from V and 4 bases from J, with 12 bases in between. CDR3 in amino acids: CASSRGLGYEQYF. The CDR3 DNA is TGTGCCAGCAGTAGAGGGCTGGGTTACGAGCAGTACTTC.

The chain is built from TRBV5-5 and TRBJ2-3; D is unresolved. This CDR3 comprises 13 residues. Trimming removed 1 base at V and 4 bases at J, with 7 bases between. CDR1 is SGHKS and CDR2 is YYEKEE in the germline V gene (reference sequence). The CDR3 DNA reads TGTGCCAGCAGCTTGTCATGGCCAGATACGCAGTATTTT. It yields the protein CASSLSWPDTQYF. Full variable domain (outside the CDR3, taken from reference TRBV5-5 and TRBJ2-3): DAGVTQSPTHLIKTRGQQVTLRCSPISGHKSVSWYQQVLGQGPQFIFQYYEKEERGRGNFPDRFSARQFPNYSSELNVNALLLGDSALYLCASSLSWPDTQYFGPGTRLTVL.

This clone was recorded a few times. V usage is TRBV7-9 and J usage is TRBJ2-2, with D unresolved. Trimming shortened V by 4 bases and J by 4 bases, and 13 bases separated the two germline ends. CDR1 and CDR2 from the germline V gene are SEHNR and FQNEAQ (reference sequence). This CDR3 region has 15 residues. In DNA form, the CDR3 reads TGTGCCAGCAGCTCCCGACACAATCGCACCGGGGAGCTGTTTTTT. This translates into CASSSRHNRTGELFF.

This chain joins TRBV29-1 and TRBJ1-3, with D perhaps TRBD1 (6 bases). Germline CDR1 reads SQVTM; CDR2 reads ANQGSEA. The CDR3 spans 16 residues. V was shortened by 4 bases and J by 3 bases, with 19 bases between the two germline ends. The CDR3 DNA sequence: TGCAGCGTTGGAAACCCACAGGGTAGAAGTGGAAACACCATATATTTT. It encodes CSVGNPQGRSGNTIYF.